The 29 T cell receptor beta chains reported below all come from one sample, sequenced in a study of metastatic and nonmetastatic thyroid tumors. Thyroid surgery had not been preceded by any treatment in any patient. TCRdb recomputed clones from the PCR reads via MiXCR. The sample contains about 21,000 clones, roughly 28% of which appear only once. Sequenced input: tumor tissue. All receptors derive from a male donor with papillary thyroid cancer or a benign thyroid nodule (not recorded which). Some clones in this sample may be carry-over from other donors' samples.

This clone was recorded at least ten times. CDR3 protein: CASRRTGAPGELFF. The DNA of the CDR3 is TGTGCCAGCAGGCGGACAGGGGCTCCCGGGGAGCTGTTTTTT. This chain joins TRBV28 and TRBJ2-2, with 9 nucleotides matching TRBD1. CDR3 length: 14 amino acids. Germline V gene sequence: CDR1 MDHEN, CDR2 SYDVKM. Losses at the gene ends were 6 bases for V and 6 bases for J; bases not matched to a gene: 5.

The chain employs TRBV27 and TRBJ1-6; no definite D call. CDR1 and CDR2 (germline): MNHEY, SMNVEV (reference sequence). The CDR3 is 15 amino acids. Between the trimmed V and J ends, which lost 6 bases and 0 bases, there was a span of 9 bases. The CDR3 DNA reads TGTGCCAGCAGCCCGGACCGCTCCTATAATTCACCCCTCCACTTT. Translation gives CASSPDRSYNSPLHF.

This clone occurred a few times. The CDR3 sequence is CASSLLAGGPPGELFF. The CDR3 DNA follows: TGTGCCAGCAGTTTGCTCGCGGGAGGGCCGCCCGGGGAGCTGTTTTTT. V gene TRBV12-3 or TRBV12-4 combines with J gene TRBJ2-2; 9 nucleotides align to TRBD2. This CDR3 is 16 amino acids long. Trimming took 3 bases from V and 6 from J; bases not matched to a gene: 8.

This clone was counted many times. DNA for the CDR3: TGCAGTGCTAGCAAGCGGGGGGACACTGAAGCTTTCTTT. Its protein product is CSASKRGDTEAFF. The V call is TRBV20-1, the J call TRBJ1-1, with a possible D match to TRBD1 (5 bases). Deletions cut 3 bases from V and 3 bases from J, with 11 bases between. Looked up from germline, CDR1 is DFQATT and CDR2 is SNEGSKA (reference sequence). The CDR3 consists of 13 residues.

Points on this clone: The germline gene is not matched at one end of the junction; a read error may be the cause. The chain employs TRBV6-1 and TRBJ1-1; 8 positions agree with TRBD1. Germline V lookup: CDR1 MNHNS, CDR2 SASEGT. CDR3 length: 14 amino acids. Written as DNA, the CDR3 is TGTGCCAGCAGTGCGGACAGGGAGAGGACTGAAGATTTCTTT. It translates to CASSADRERTEDFF.

At least ten counts were recorded for this clone. This chain joins TRBV7-6 and TRBJ1-1; unclear D gene. CDR3 length: 13 residues. The germline gives CDR1 SGHVS, CDR2 FNYEAQ. Trimming shortened V by 4 bases and J by 0 bases, and 6 bases separated the two germline ends. DNA of the CDR3: TGTGCCAGCAGCTCCGAATTGAACACTGAAGCTTTCTTT. It encodes CASSSELNTEAFF.

This clone counts as medium-sized. V gene TRBV12-3 or TRBV12-4 combines with J gene TRBJ2-7, with D unclear. This CDR3 is 12 amino acids long. V dropped 6 bases and J dropped 7 bases, with 13 bases sitting between them. In DNA, the CDR3 is TGTGCCAGCAGGCCGGGCTCTGAAGAGCAGTACTTC. Translation gives CASRPGSEEQYF.

This clone has more than one count but fewer than ten. This CDR3 is CASRISGRGTENTEAFF. In DNA, the CDR3 is TGCGCCAGCAGGATCTCTGGTCGGGGGACAGAGAACACTGAAGCTTTCTTT. The gene calls are TRBV10-2 and TRBJ1-1, with 7 positions matching TRBD1. The V gene's germline CDR1 is WSHSY and CDR2 SAAADI. V lost 6 bases to trimming and J lost 1 base; unmatched junction nucleotides: 14. The CDR3 totals 17 residues.

This clone ranks as medium-sized. The rearrangement links TRBV27 to TRBJ2-2; D ambiguous. This CDR3 spans 13 amino acids. The germline gives CDR1 MNHEY, CDR2 SMNVEV (reference sequence). Trimming removed 0 bases from V and 5 bases from J, with 4 bases in between. The CDR3 nucleotides read TGTGCCAGCAGTTTATCGACTACCGGGGAGCTGTTTTTT. Translating gives CASSLSTTGELFF.

The rearrangement joins TRBV9 to TRBJ2-3; 7 positions match TRBD2. Losses at the gene ends were 4 bases for V and 4 bases for J; bases not matched to a gene: 3. CDR1 and CDR2 (germline): SGDLS, YYNGEE. This CDR3 is 13 amino acids long. This CDR3 reads CASSRDYSDTQYF. The CDR3 nucleotides are TGTGCCAGCAGCCGGGACTACTCAGATACGCAGTATTTT. Based on the CDR3 plus reference TRBV9 and TRBJ2-3, the full variable domain is DSGVTQTPKHLITATGQRVTLRCSPRSGDLSVYWYQQSLDQGLQFLIQYYNGEERAKGNILERFSAQQFPDLHSELNLSSLELGDSALYFCASSRDYSDTQYFGPGTRLTVL.

This clone was counted at least ten times. This chain joins TRBV27 and TRBJ1-5, with 8 positions matching TRBD1. With 6 bases clipped from V and 6 bases from J, the junction kept 10 bases outside the gene matches. Germline V CDR1 and CDR2: MNHEY, SMNVEV (reference sequence). The CDR3 totals 15 residues. The CDR3 DNA reads TGTGCCAGCAGCATTGCACAGGGGGTTTGTCAGCCCCAGCATTTT. Translation: CASSIAQGVCQPQHF.

This clone was observed at least ten times. This sample includes further DNA sequences coding for the same CDR3. The chain is built from TRBV6-1 and TRBJ1-1, with 8 bases fitting TRBD1. The CDR3 contains 12 residues. The germline V gene has CDR1 MNHNS and CDR2 SASEGT. Trimming took 5 bases from V and 6 from J; bases not matched to a gene: 2. The DNA of the CDR3 is TGTGCCAGCAGTCAGGGGGCTCCTGAAGCTTTCTTT. It codes for CASSQGAPEAFF.

The chain is built from TRBV11-2 and TRBJ1-2; D is unresolved. In germline, CDR1 is SGHAT, CDR2 FQNNGV. Trimming removed 4 bases at V and 4 bases at J, with 10 bases between. This CDR3 comprises 13 residues. The CDR3 here is CASSSSWGYGYTF. For the CDR3, the DNA is TGTGCCAGCAGCTCCTCGTGGGGCTATGGCTACACCTTC.

V usage is TRBV7-6 and J usage is TRBJ1-6; D gene ambiguous. Trimming shortened V by 4 bases and J by 7 bases, and 8 bases separated the two germline ends. CDR1 and CDR2 (germline): SGHVS, FNYEAQ. The CDR3 contains 13 residues. DNA for the CDR3: TGTGCCAGCAGCTCCCAGGCGAATTCACCCCTCCACTTT. Encoded protein: CASSSQANSPLHF.

Judged by abundance, this clone is medium-sized. The gene calls are TRBV6-1 and TRBJ2-7, with TRBD2 matching 10 bases. CDR1 is MNHNS and CDR2 is SASEGT in the germline V gene. The CDR3 runs to 15 residues. With 6 bases clipped from V and 3 bases from J, the junction kept 8 bases outside the gene matches. CDR3 sequence: CASRPSSGGFYEQYF. The CDR3 bases are TGTGCCAGCAGACCATCTAGCGGGGGCTTCTACGAGCAGTACTTC.

This clone showed up many times. The chain employs TRBV6-1 and TRBJ2-7; 8 bases match TRBD1. The CDR3 has 13 residues. Germline V gives CDR1 MNHNS, CDR2 SASEGT. With 6 bases clipped from V and 7 bases from J, the junction kept 8 bases outside the gene matches. The CDR3 DNA follows: TGTGCCAGCAGCTGGGGACAGGTTCCTGAGCAGTACTTC. It is translated as CASSWGQVPEQYF.

This clone has more than one count but fewer than ten. A much more abundant neighbour one base away suggests this may be a read error. The chain employs TRBV27 and TRBJ2-2; D may be TRBD1 or TRBD2 (6 bases each). The germline V gene has CDR1 MNHEY and CDR2 SMNVEV (reference sequence). The CDR3 runs 15 residues. DNA of the CDR3: TGTGCCAGCCAGGGGACTTGGGCGAACACCGTGGAGCTGTTTTTT. Translating it yields CASQGTWANTVELFF.

This chain links TRBV5-5 with TRBJ1-2; D not resolved. V was cut by 4 bases and J by 3 bases, with 13 bases left in between. Germline CDR1 and CDR2: SGHKS and YYEKEE (reference sequence). The CDR3 runs 14 residues. The CDR3 DNA follows: TGTGCCAGCAGCCCGCCCCGGTTTGACTATGGCTACACCTTC. This sequence encodes CASSPPRFDYGYTF.

CDR3: CASSQGEDREQYF. The CDR3 region has the DNA TGCGCCAGCAGCCAAGGAGAAGACCGCGAGCAGTACTTC. The chain joins TRBV4-1 to TRBJ2-7; unclear D gene. The ends were cut back, 1 base at V and 6 bases at J, with 10 bases in the middle. Germline V lookup: CDR1 MGHRA, CDR2 YSYEKL. The CDR3 is 13 residues long.

This clone appeared a few times. The chain recombines TRBV6-1 with TRBJ1-6; 10 bases match TRBD1. CDR1 is MNHNS, CDR2 SASEGT, per germline. The CDR3 covers 16 residues. The junction had 7 bases not matched to a gene; V was cut back by 6 bases and J by 5 bases. CDR3 nucleotides: TGTGCCAGCAGGCACCGGGACAGGGGTAATAATTCACCCCTCCACTTT. It specifies CASRHRDRGNNSPLHF.

Many counts were recorded for this clone. The V gene is TRBV5-1, the J gene TRBJ2-2, with 10 bases aligning to TRBD2. V was clipped by 1 base and J by 4 bases; unmatched bases: 4. Germline CDR1 SGHRS, CDR2 YFSETQ. The CDR3 covers 16 residues. The CDR3 nucleotides are TGCGCCAGCAGCTTGAGCGGGAGGGACGGCACCGGGGAGCTGTTTTTT. Amino acid sequence: CASSLSGRDGTGELFF.

By proportion, this clone is medium-sized. The rearrangement uses TRBV6-1 and TRBJ1-2, with 7 nucleotides matching TRBD1. The junction had 13 bases not matched to a gene; V was cut back by 8 bases and J by 4 bases. Per germline, CDR1 MNHNS and CDR2 SASEGT. CDR3 size: 15 residues. The CDR3 nucleotides read TGTGCCAGCCAACCTTCGACAGGGACGATCTATGGCTACACCTTC. It specifies CASQPSTGTIYGYTF.

The chain is built from TRBV11-2 and TRBJ2-1; TRBD2 matches 10 bases. The CDR3 runs 15 residues. V was pared by 4 bases and J by 7 bases, with 7 bases of the junction left unmatched. Germline CDR1 reads SGHAT; CDR2 reads FQNNGV. The CDR3, as DNA: TGTGCCAGCAGCTATACCGGGACTAGCGTTAATGAGCAGTTCTTC. Its protein product is CASSYTGTSVNEQFF.

In its sample, this clone ranks as medium-sized. The chain employs TRBV2 and TRBJ2-7; D possibly corresponds to TRBD2 (5 bases). The CDR3 has 15 residues. V shed 5 bases and J shed 4 bases, with 18 bases lying between them. Germline CDR1 and CDR2: SNHLY and FYNNEI. The CDR3 sequence is CASSSSGRARYEQYF. CDR3 nucleotide sequence: TGTGCCAGCAGTTCGAGTGGGCGGGCCAGGTACGAGCAGTACTTC.

The table lists this clone with a count of one. The chain is built from TRBV11-2 and TRBJ2-7; 8 nucleotides agree with TRBD1. Per germline, CDR1 SGHAT and CDR2 FQNNGV. With V trimmed by 5 bases and J by 6 bases, 15 bases remained unmatched. The CDR3 runs 16 residues. CDR3: CASSLLESRGLVEQYF. The CDR3, as DNA: TGTGCCAGCAGCCTACTGGAGAGCAGGGGGCTTGTCGAGCAGTACTTC. Full variable domain (missing parts from reference TRBV11-2 and TRBJ2-7): EAGVAQSPRYKIIEKRQSVAFWCNPISGHATLYWYQQILGQGPKLLIQFQNNGVVDDSQLPKDRFSAERLKGVDSTLKIQPAKLEDSAVYLCASSLLESRGLVEQYFGPGTRLTVT.

Concerning this clone itself: A read error is possible here, since a much larger clone lies one base away. The chain combines TRBV5-5 with TRBJ2-7, with D tentatively TRBD1 (5 bases). CDR3 length: 14 amino acids. Trimming pared 9 bases from V and 2 bases from J, leaving 18 bases between. Germline V lookup: CDR1 SGHKS, CDR2 YYEKEE (reference sequence). CDR3 DNA sequence: TGTGCCATCAGGGTGGCAGCCCGGACCTACGAGCAGTACTTC. This translates into CAIRVAARTYEQYF.

CDR3 nucleotide sequence: TGCGCCAGCAGCTTAACTAGCGGGGTATACGAGCAGTACTTC. Translated: CASSLTSGVYEQYF. J is TRBJ2-7 and V is TRBV5-1; 10 bases fit TRBD2. V lost 2 bases to trimming and J lost 4 bases; unmatched junction nucleotides: 3. Germline V gene data show CDR1 as SGHRS and CDR2 as YFSETQ. The CDR3 runs 14 residues. Full variable domain (outside the CDR3, taken from reference TRBV5-1 and TRBJ2-7): KAGVTQTPRYLIKTRGQQVTLSCSPISGHRSVSWYQQTPGQGLQFLFEYFSETQRNKGNFPGRFSGRQFSNSRSEMNVSTLELGDSALYLCASSLTSGVYEQYFGPGTRLTVT.

This clone was seen more than once but under ten times. This chain connects TRBV28 to TRBJ2-3; unclear D gene. This CDR3 has 16 amino acids. Trimming cost V 3 bases and J 0 bases, with 13 bases left between them. CDR1 and CDR2 from the germline V gene are MDHEN and SYDVKM. The CDR3 nucleotides are TGTGCCAGCAGTTTCCCAAAGGGCTTGAGCACAGATACGCAGTATTTT. Translating gives CASSFPKGLSTDTQYF.

This chain uses TRBV4-2 with TRBJ2-3, with D possibly matching TRBD2 (7 bases). This CDR3 has 16 residues. Germline V CDR1 and CDR2: LGHNA, YNFKEQ. V gave up 0 bases and J gave up 4 bases, with 14 bases separating them. Here the CDR3 DNA reads TGTGCCAGCAGCCAAGAGAAGGGGGGGGCCCCAGATACGCAGTATTTT. Translated: CASSQEKGGAPDTQYF.